This TCR beta chain is from a study of T cell responses to AZD1222 COVID-19 vaccine. V was trimmed by 0 bases and J by 4 bases, leaving 19 bases between them. The CDR3 covers 18 residues. CDR1 is LGHDT, CDR2 YNNKEL, per germline (reference sequence). Profiling relied on immunoSEQ multiplex PCR, and the TCRdb table lists in-frame clones only, not all of them. The sample has roughly 96,000 clones; approximately 88% are singletons. V is TRBV3-1 (or the pseudogene TRBV3-2) and J is TRBJ1-5; possibly TRBD1 for D (5 bases). The source of this sequence is an adult who received the AZD1222 COVID-19 vaccine. The input for sequencing was peripheral blood, taken 28 days after the second AZD1222 dose. This CDR3 is CASSQDTRRQGRNQPQHF. The CDR3 DNA reads as TGTGCCAGCAGCCAAGATACTCGGCGGCAGGGTCGAAATCAGCCCCAGCATTTT.